These 25 T cell receptor beta chains were all obtained from the same sample, sequenced in a study of blood T cell repertoires in COVID-19. The table came from immunoSEQ multiplex PCR; TCRdb's copy has only in-frame clones and leaves some out. Here the sample spans tens of thousands of clones, roughly 79% being singletons. The sample taken for sequencing was peripheral blood. The source is a woman aged 55-70 years with acute or convalescent COVID-19.

The J gene is TRBJ1-1, the V gene TRBV19, with unresolved D. The CDR3 length is 13 residues. Trimming pared 3 bases from V and 4 bases from J, leaving 9 bases between. Germline V gene lookup returns CDR1 LNHDA and CDR2 SQIVND (reference sequence). The chain's CDR3 is CASSIRASTEAFF. The CDR3, as DNA: TGTGCCAGTAGTATTAGAGCGTCCACTGAAGCTTTCTTT. The variable domain in full, completed from reference TRBV19 and TRBJ1-1, reads DGGITQSPKYLFRKEGQNVTLSCEQNLNHDAMYWYRQDPGQGLRLIYYSQIVNDFQKGDIAEGYSVSREKKESFPLTVTSAQKNPTAFYLCASSIRASTEAFFGQGTRLTVV.

To note about this clone: Other DNA sequences from this sample encode an identical CDR3 as well. CDR3 amino acids: CASSSGTATNEKLFF. The CDR3 DNA is TGTGCCAGCAGCTCCGGGACAGCAACTAATGAAAAACTGTTTTTT. The V and J genes are TRBV3-1 (or the pseudogene TRBV3-2) and TRBJ1-4, with 7 positions matching TRBD1. The germline V gene has CDR1 LGHDT and CDR2 YNNKEL (reference sequence). J was trimmed by 0 bases and V by 5 bases; bases with no gene match: 3. The CDR3 totals 15 residues.

The CDR3 protein is CASSVSDTQYF. The CDR3 nucleotides read TGTGCCAGCAGTGTCTCAGATACGCAGTATTTT. V is TRBV27 and J is TRBJ2-3; D is undetermined. Trimming left V 5 bases short and J 4 bases short, with 4 bases between. This CDR3 comprises 11 residues. CDR1 and CDR2 (germline): MNHEY, SMNVEV (reference sequence).

This clone was observed a single time. The chain links TRBV30 to TRBJ2-7; D unresolved. CDR1 is GTSNPN and CDR2 is SVGIG in the germline V gene (reference sequence). Trimming stripped 2 bases from V and 3 bases from J, with 14 bases between. The CDR3 runs 14 residues. The CDR3 is CAWSQPGNFYEQYF. CDR3 nucleotides: TGTGCCTGGAGTCAGCCAGGTAACTTCTACGAGCAGTACTTC.

The chain combines TRBV18 with TRBJ1-1; D may be TRBD1 (5 bases). The germline V and J ends were trimmed by 3 bases and 0 bases, with 11 bases remaining between them. Germline CDR1 is KGHSH and CDR2 is LQKENI. The CDR3 has 15 amino acids. The CDR3 sequence is CASSPLRQLNTEAFF. Here the CDR3 DNA reads TGTGCCAGCTCACCGTTAAGACAGTTGAACACTGAAGCTTTCTTT.

The CDR3 protein is CSVDGGEHTQYF. The CDR3 DNA reads as TGCAGCGTTGATGGAGGGGAACATACGCAGTATTTT. The chain is built from TRBV29-1 and TRBJ2-3, with D perhaps TRBD2 (6 bases). In germline, CDR1 is SQVTM, CDR2 ANQGSEA. Trimming removed 3 bases from V and 7 bases from J, with 11 bases in between. The CDR3 is made up of 12 amino acids.

The V call is TRBV2, the J call TRBJ2-1; possibly TRBD2 for D (6 bases). CDR1 is SNHLY and CDR2 is FYNNEI in the germline V gene. The V end lost 7 bases, the J end lost 2 bases, and 18 bases lay between the germline ends. The CDR3 consists of 16 residues. In DNA form, the CDR3 reads TGTGCCAGCACCCAAAGGGGAGGCGGGACCTACAATGAGCAGTTCTTC. Translation gives CASTQRGGGTYNEQFF.

The V call is TRBV5-1, the J call TRBJ1-5; 7 bases align to TRBD1. This CDR3 spans 14 amino acids. CDR1 and CDR2 (germline): SGHRS, YFSETQ. With V trimmed by 0 bases and J by 4 bases, 1 base remained unmatched. The CDR3: CASSLGRGNQPQHF. Here the CDR3 DNA reads TGCGCCAGCAGCTTGGGCAGGGGGAATCAGCCCCAGCATTTT.

The chain couples TRBV5-4 to TRBJ2-7; D unclear. Trimming took 3 bases from V and 1 from J, leaving 8 bases between them. The CDR3 has 13 residues. Germline V gene sequence: CDR1 SGHNT, CDR2 YYREEE (reference sequence). The CDR3 region is CASSSRYSYEQYF. CDR3 sequence (DNA): TGTGCCAGCAGCTCCAGATATTCCTACGAGCAGTACTTC. The whole variable domain, filled in from reference TRBV5-4 and TRBJ2-7, reads ETGVTQSPTHLIKTRGQQVTLRCSSQSGHNTVSWYQQALGQGPQFIFQYYREEENGRGNFPPRFSGLQFPNYSSELNVNALELDDSALYLCASSSRYSYEQYFGPGTRLTVT.

This chain uses TRBV27 with TRBJ2-3; D ambiguous. V lost 3 bases to trimming and J lost 2 bases, with 12 bases between them. The CDR3 is 15 residues long. Germline values: CDR1 MNHEY, CDR2 SMNVEV (reference sequence). CDR3 loop: CASSFGRTVTDTQYF. For the CDR3, the DNA is TGTGCCAGCAGTTTTGGTCGCACAGTCACAGATACGCAGTATTTT.

Note on this clone: At one end the junction does not follow the germline gene, possibly because of a read error. The V gene is TRBV7-7, the J gene TRBJ2-5, with TRBD1 matching 8 bases. The CDR3 is 15 residues long. Germline loops: CDR1 SSHAT, CDR2 FNYEAQ (reference sequence). The CDR3 DNA sequence: TGTGCTAGCAGCTTAAAGGGAACAGGGGGAGAGACCCAGTACTTC. The encoded protein is CASSLKGTGGETQYF.

This chain connects TRBV4-1 to TRBJ2-1; 7 nucleotides line up with TRBD2. CDR3 length equals 14 residues. Trimming at V came to 2 bases and at J to 7 bases, leaving 5 bases not matched to a gene. Germline V gene lookup returns CDR1 MGHRA and CDR2 YSYEKL. The CDR3 spells CASSQRLAVNEQFF. The CDR3 coding sequence is TGCGCCAGCAGCCAAAGGCTAGCGGTAAATGAGCAGTTCTTC.

This sequence joins TRBV5-4 and TRBJ2-2; D possibly corresponds to TRBD2 (6 bases). Germline CDR1 and CDR2: SGHNT and YYREEE (reference sequence). The CDR3 is 15 amino acids. V lost 4 bases, J lost 8 bases, and 18 bases lay in between. The CDR3 region is CASSGGLLADGELFF. The CDR3, as DNA: TGTGCCAGCAGCGGAGGACTCTTAGCGGATGGGGAGCTGTTTTTT. Based on the CDR3 plus reference TRBV5-4 and TRBJ2-2, the full variable domain is ETGVTQSPTHLIKTRGQQVTLRCSSQSGHNTVSWYQQALGQGPQFIFQYYREEENGRGNFPPRFSGLQFPNYSSELNVNALELDDSALYLCASSGGLLADGELFFGEGSRLTVL.

The chain links TRBV3-1 (or the pseudogene TRBV3-2) to TRBJ2-2; tentatively, D is TRBD1 (6 bases). Germline CDR1 is LGHDT and CDR2 is YNNKEL (reference sequence). The CDR3 length is 13 residues. V gave up 6 bases and J gave up 6 bases, with 11 bases separating them. The CDR3 DNA reads as TGTGCCAGCAGGATCACAGGGTCCGGGGAGCTGTTTTTT. Translation: CASRITGSGELFF.

CDR3: CASSLVRQGDGGYTF. The CDR3 nucleotides read TGCGCCAGCAGCTTGGTCCGACAGGGGGATGGAGGCTACACCTTC. The V call is TRBV5-1, the J call TRBJ1-2; TRBD1 aligns across 9 bases. Germline loops: CDR1 SGHRS, CDR2 YFSETQ. CDR3 size: 15 residues. V trimming: 0 bases; J trimming: 8 bases; junction bases outside the gene matches: 8.

The chain employs TRBV30 and TRBJ1-2; perhaps TRBD1 as D (6 bases). The V and J ends lost 3 bases and 2 bases respectively, with 10 bases between them. Germline V CDR1 and CDR2: GTSNPN, SVGIG (reference sequence). The CDR3 spans 13 residues. The DNA for the CDR3 is TGTGCCTGGAGACGTACAGGGAACTATGGCTACACCTTC. Translating gives CAWRRTGNYGYTF.

This clone has only a few counts. The rearrangement uses TRBV28 and TRBJ2-7; TRBD1 matches 7 bases. With V trimmed by 5 bases and J by 2 bases, 0 bases remained unmatched. CDR3 length: 12 residues. The germline CDR1 and CDR2 sequences are MDHEN and SYDVKM. For the CDR3, the DNA is TGTGCCAGCAGTGGACAGGCCTACGAGCAGTACTTC. It specifies CASSGQAYEQYF.

This rearrangement joins TRBV24-1 to TRBJ2-1, with 8 bases identical to TRBD2. J gave up 7 bases and V 4 bases, and 17 bases lay outside the gene matches. Germline V CDR1 and CDR2: KGHDR, SFDVKD. The CDR3 runs to 18 residues. The CDR3 reads CATSDQPSGGLVGNEQFF. CDR3 coding DNA: TGTGCCACCAGTGACCAACCTTCGGGAGGGCTTGTCGGAAATGAGCAGTTCTTC.

CDR3 amino acids: CASSSGTGYQPQHF. The CDR3 nucleotides are TGTGCCAGCAGCTCCGGGACAGGTTATCAGCCCCAGCATTTT. The chain uses TRBV6-6 and TRBJ1-5; the match to TRBD1 covers 8 bases. Germline V lookup: CDR1 MNHNY, CDR2 SVGAGI (reference sequence). There are 14 residues in the CDR3. With 6 bases clipped from V and 5 bases from J, the junction kept 6 bases outside the gene matches.

This chain uses TRBV19 with TRBJ1-5; perhaps TRBD1 as D (5 bases). Germline CDR1 LNHDA, CDR2 SQIVND (reference sequence). Between the trimmed V and J ends, which lost 5 bases and 4 bases, there was a span of 18 bases. The CDR3 spans 16 residues. The CDR3 spells CASSVYVTASNQPQHF. Written as DNA, the CDR3 is TGTGCCAGTAGTGTATATGTGACAGCCTCTAATCAGCCCCAGCATTTT.

CDR3 in amino acids: CASSTGQGRFPYGYTF. The CDR3 DNA sequence: TGTGCCAGTAGTACCGGACAGGGCCGCTTTCCCTATGGCTACACCTTC. V gene TRBV19 combines with J gene TRBJ1-2; 8 bases agree with TRBD1. This CDR3 is 16 amino acids long. Trimming took 4 bases from V and 4 from J; bases not matched to a gene: 11. In germline, CDR1 is LNHDA, CDR2 SQIVND (reference sequence).

The chain recombines TRBV7-9 with TRBJ2-1; a weak D match, TRBD1 (5 bases). This CDR3 spans 15 amino acids. V lost 5 bases to trimming and J lost 2 bases, with 13 bases between them. CDR1 and CDR2 (germline): SEHNR, FQNEAQ (reference sequence). CDR3 bases: TGTGCCAGCAGCCCAGGGCCAGGCACCTACAATGAGCAGTTCTTC. Protein product: CASSPGPGTYNEQFF.

This clone was recorded once. The chain is built from TRBV6-2 or TRBV6-3 and TRBJ1-1, with D possibly matching TRBD1 (6 bases). Germline lookup yields CDR1 MNHEY and CDR2 SVGEGT. The CDR3 length is 12 residues. Trimming stripped 2 bases from V and 11 bases from J, with 12 bases between. In DNA, the CDR3 is TGTGCCAGCAGTTACAGCACAGGGTTCGCTTTCTTT. This gives the protein CASSYSTGFAFF.

The chain uses TRBV5-4 and TRBJ1-2; TRBD1 agrees at 7 bases. CDR1 and CDR2 (germline): SGHNT, YYREEE (reference sequence). The CDR3 spans 14 residues. V gave up 6 bases and J gave up 4 bases; unmatched junction bases: 9. CDR3 nucleotides: TGTGCCAGCATCCAGGGGGGTGGTATCTATGGCTACACCTTC. This translates into CASIQGGGIYGYTF.

The chain combines TRBV27 with TRBJ2-1; the D gene is possibly TRBD1 (6 bases). The CDR3 covers 13 residues. Deletions cut 10 bases from V and 5 bases from J, with 15 bases between. CDR1 is MNHEY, CDR2 SMNVEV, per germline (reference sequence). DNA for the CDR3: TGTGCCACCCAGCAGGGGCTGAACAATGAGCAGTTCTTC. Translated: CATQQGLNNEQFF.